A single sample gave rise to the 19 T cell receptor beta chains below, sequenced in a study of T-cell reconstitution after alpha-beta-depleted transplantation in children. Using unique molecular identifiers, the investigators prepared the TCRbeta library. TCRdb redid the calling of the PCR reads with MiXCR, one entry per CDR3 protein. The repertoire holds 200,000 to 250,000 distinct CDR3 sequences, with around 9.5% as singletons. Sequences were derived from PBMCs from the stem cell graft donor, sampled from the stem cell graft. These receptors all come from a human donor who donated a stem cell graft to a child with acute lymphoblastic leukemia.

The chain links TRBV27 to TRBJ1-1; D might be TRBD1 (5 bases). The CDR3 contains 12 residues. Germline values: CDR1 MNHEY, CDR2 SMNVEV (reference sequence). V was cut by 2 bases and J by 8 bases, with 9 bases left in between. The CDR3 nucleotides read TGTGCCAGCAGTTTACAGGGACGGGAAGCTTTCTTT. Residues: CASSLQGREAFF.

This sequence joins TRBV20-1 and TRBJ1-2, with a possible D match to TRBD1 (6 bases). Looked up from germline, CDR1 is DFQATT and CDR2 is SNEGSKA (reference sequence). This CDR3 is 14 amino acids long. V was pared by 0 bases and J by 2 bases, with 10 bases between. CDR3 in amino acids: CSARDAGANYGYTF. The CDR3 bases are TGCAGTGCTAGAGACGCAGGGGCGAACTATGGCTACACCTTC.

This clonotype was seen only a few times. J is TRBJ2-6 and V is TRBV3-1, with D uncertain. The germline gives CDR1 LGHDT, CDR2 YNNKEL (reference sequence). Trimming removed 5 bases at V and 1 base at J, with 15 bases between. This CDR3 region has 17 residues. The CDR3 nucleotides read TGTGCCAGCAGCTACTCGCCGGGTTTTTCTGGGGCCAACGTCCTGACTTTC. This sequence encodes CASSYSPGFSGANVLTF.

This clonotype was seen a handful of times. The V and J genes are TRBV20-1 and TRBJ2-7; the match to TRBD1 covers 10 bases. The V segment lost 7 bases and the J segment 3 bases; nucleotides outside the gene matches: 3. The CDR3 spans 12 residues. Germline values: CDR1 DFQATT, CDR2 SNEGSKA (reference sequence). The CDR3 DNA is TGCAGTGTTGGGACAGGGGTCTACGAGCAGTACTTC. It yields the protein CSVGTGVYEQYF.

This clonotype was recorded a few times. The chain uses TRBV20-1 and TRBJ2-5, with 7 bases lining up with TRBD2. Germline lookup yields CDR1 DFQATT and CDR2 SNEGSKA (reference sequence). V shed 0 bases and J 4 bases; nucleotides not matched to a gene: 11. CDR3 size: 16 residues. The CDR3 region is CSARDLLAREGETQYF. The CDR3 DNA sequence: TGCAGTGCTAGAGATCTACTAGCGAGGGAGGGAGAGACCCAGTACTTC.

A few counts support this clonotype. This chain connects TRBV6-1 to TRBJ1-1, with 7 bases aligning to TRBD1. The germline V gene encodes CDR1 MNHNS and CDR2 SASEGT. The CDR3 contains 14 residues. V lost 10 bases to trimming and J lost 7 bases; unmatched junction nucleotides: 15. The CDR3 region is CATVTLTGEGEAFF. CDR3 coding DNA: TGTGCCACCGTGACCCTTACAGGGGAAGGTGAAGCTTTCTTT.

This clonotype was recorded many times. The chain uses TRBV11-2 and TRBJ2-7, with a weak D call TRBD2 (6 bases). Trimming took 5 bases from V and 0 from J, leaving 14 bases between them. The CDR3 is 15 residues long. Germline V gives CDR1 SGHAT, CDR2 FQNNGV. In DNA, the CDR3 is TGTGCCAGCAGCCTGGGTGGGGGGTTCTCCTACGAGCAGTACTTC. Translation gives CASSLGGGFSYEQYF.

The chain carries TRBV29-1 and TRBJ2-2, with D tentatively TRBD1 or TRBD2 (6 bases each). The germline V and J ends were trimmed by 2 bases and 4 bases, with 14 bases remaining between them. There are 15 residues in the CDR3. Germline V gene lookup returns CDR1 SQVTM and CDR2 ANQGSEA. The DNA of the CDR3 is TGCAGCGTTGAATATTGGGGGGCCTCCACCGGGGAGCTGTTTTTT. As protein: CSVEYWGASTGELFF.

This clonotype turned up a few times. V is TRBV10-2 and J is TRBJ1-1; no definite D call. CDR1 WSHSY and CDR2 SAAADI come from the germline V gene. This CDR3 spans 13 amino acids. V lost 8 bases and J 1 base, leaving 11 bases between the germline ends. The CDR3 DNA is TGCGCCAGCGAGGGTGGGGAGAACACTGAAGCTTTCTTT. This codes for CASEGGENTEAFF.

The rearrangement uses TRBV19 and TRBJ2-2; no reliable D call. Germline CDR1 and CDR2: LNHDA and SQIVND (reference sequence). The V end lost 3 bases, the J end lost 5 bases, and 7 bases lay between the germline ends. This CDR3 contains 13 residues. The CDR3 reads CASSIRRTGELFF. In nucleotides, the CDR3 is TGTGCCAGTAGTATTCGACGGACCGGGGAGCTGTTTTTT.

This clonotype was recorded a few times. The rearrangement uses TRBV12-3 or TRBV12-4 and TRBJ2-5; 13 bases fit TRBD2. V lost 3 bases, J lost 4 bases, and 2 bases stayed unmatched. This CDR3 is built from 15 residues. As DNA, the CDR3 is TGTGCCAGCAGTTTTACTAGCGGGGGGGTAGAGACCCAGTACTTC. Translation: CASSFTSGGVETQYF.

The chain employs TRBV18 and TRBJ1-5; 7 bases are shared with TRBD1. The CDR3 sequence is 15 residues long. Germline V lookup: CDR1 KGHSH, CDR2 LQKENI. J lost 2 bases, V lost 5 bases, and 6 bases had no gene match. Here the CDR3 DNA reads TGTGCCAGCTCATCAACAGGGGAGGGCAATCAGCCCCAGCATTTT. Its translation is CASSSTGEGNQPQHF.

Only a few counts were recorded for this clonotype. The chain couples TRBV5-8 to TRBJ1-2; no firm D call. V lost 0 bases to trimming and J lost 4 bases, with 7 bases between them. The CDR3 has 13 amino acids. Per germline, CDR1 SGHTS and CDR2 YDEGEE. As DNA, the CDR3 is TGTGCCAGCAGCTTGGGGCGGTTCTATGGCTACACCTTC. This encodes CASSLGRFYGYTF.

This clonotype was picked up a small number of times. The J gene is TRBJ1-1, the V gene TRBV4-2; the D is unclear. Germline V gene lookup returns CDR1 LGHNA and CDR2 YNFKEQ. The CDR3 extends over 16 amino acids. V was clipped by 0 bases and J by 0 bases, with 11 bases between them. The CDR3 coding sequence is TGTGCCAGCAGCCAAGATTTTGGAGTGATGAACACTGAAGCTTTCTTT. It translates to CASSQDFGVMNTEAFF.

This clonotype has a count of ten or more. The V call is TRBV5-1, the J call TRBJ2-1; D might be TRBD2 (5 bases). Trimming pared 0 bases from V and 8 bases from J, leaving 9 bases between. The V gene's germline CDR1 is SGHRS and CDR2 YFSETQ. The CDR3 runs to 13 residues. The chain's CDR3 is CASSLAGLDEQFF. The CDR3 bases are TGCGCCAGCAGCTTGGCGGGGTTAGATGAGCAGTTCTTC.

This clonotype was picked up a small number of times. This sequence joins TRBV4-3 and TRBJ2-7; 13 nucleotides agree with TRBD2. Per germline, CDR1 LGHNA and CDR2 YSLEER. This CDR3 spans 14 amino acids. The J segment lost 9 bases and the V segment lost 1 base, leaving 3 bases of the junction unmatched. CDR3 coding DNA: TGCGCCAGCAGCCAAGTCGGACTAGCGGGAGCGCAGTACTTC. Amino acids: CASSQVGLAGAQYF.

This clonotype appeared many times. The chain couples TRBV20-1 to TRBJ2-1; possible D gene TRBD1, 6 bases. Trimming took 5 bases from V and 8 from J, leaving 13 bases between them. The CDR3 covers 12 residues. CDR1 and CDR2 (germline): DFQATT, SNEGSKA (reference sequence). Written as DNA, the CDR3 is TGCAGTGCTGGCATACAGGGCTATGAGCAGTTCTTC. Translated: CSAGIQGYEQFF.

This clonotype was seen a handful of times. The chain employs TRBV12-3 or TRBV12-4 and TRBJ1-5; TRBD1 is a possible D gene (6 bases). The CDR3 is made up of 16 amino acids. V was cut by 6 bases and J by 4 bases, with 19 bases left in between. The CDR3 sequence is CASSPNRAPYNQPQHF. The CDR3 DNA reads TGTGCCAGCAGCCCTAACAGGGCACCATATAATCAGCCCCAGCATTTT.

This clonotype was observed many times. The genes are TRBV10-3 and TRBJ2-3; TRBD1 matches 7 bases. This CDR3 has 15 residues. Trimming cost V 8 bases and J 2 bases; bases outside gene matches: 10. Per germline, CDR1 ENHRY and CDR2 SYGVKD. The CDR3 loop is CAIGGQNFLTDTQYF. In nucleotides, the CDR3 is TGTGCCATCGGGGGACAGAACTTTCTCACAGATACGCAGTATTTT.